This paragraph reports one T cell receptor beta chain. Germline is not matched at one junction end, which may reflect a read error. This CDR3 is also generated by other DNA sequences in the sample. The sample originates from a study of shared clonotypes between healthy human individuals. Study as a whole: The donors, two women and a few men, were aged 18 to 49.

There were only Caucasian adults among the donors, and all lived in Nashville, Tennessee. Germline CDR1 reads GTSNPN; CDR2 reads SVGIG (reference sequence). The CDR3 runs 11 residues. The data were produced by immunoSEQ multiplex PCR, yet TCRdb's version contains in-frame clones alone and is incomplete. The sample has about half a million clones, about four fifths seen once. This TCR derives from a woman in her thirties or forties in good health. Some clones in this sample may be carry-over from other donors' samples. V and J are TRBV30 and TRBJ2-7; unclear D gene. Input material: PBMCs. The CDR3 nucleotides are TGTGCTTGGAGTGGCACCTACGAGCAGTACTTC. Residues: CAWSGTYEQYF.